What follows is one T cell receptor beta chain and its context. Its matching antigen is unknown. The data are from a study of cytomegalovirus exposure and HLA in healthy donors. Study-level results: That first-cohort TCR clusters tended to co-occur in the 120 or so validation repertoires was found in a later analysis.

V shed 8 bases and J 4 bases; nucleotides not matched to a gene: 8. CDR1 MRHNA and CDR2 SNTAGT come from the germline V gene. This CDR3 spans 14 amino acids. The approximately 120-subject validation cohort, separate from the roughly 700-subject first cohort, included the donors. Using immunoSEQ multiplex PCR, the repertoire was profiled, and TCRdb retains in-frame clones only, with some absent. Seen here are about 250,000 clones, roughly 84% observed once, and the top ten hold about 11%. The chain has TRBV6-4 and TRBJ2-1, with TRBD2 matching 7 bases. This sequence originates from a man younger than 35 in good health and CMV-seropositive. The sequenced sample was PBMCs. For the CDR3, the DNA is TGTGCCAGCTCTGGACTAGTCACGTACAATGAGCAGTTCTTC. It codes for CASSGLVTYNEQFF.